These 27 T cell receptor gamma chains were all obtained from the same sample, sequenced in a study of human gamma delta and Vdelta1 T cells. TCRdb re-processed the PCR reads using CATT. Among thousands of gamma-chain clones listed, less than 40% were seen once. Their antigens remain unidentified. Input material: Vdelta1 gamma-delta T cells from blood grown in culture (DOT cells). These receptors were obtained from a human donor in good health.

This clone qualifies as medium-sized. This chain uses TRGV9 with TRGJP2. The germline CDR1 and CDR2 sequences are GITISATS and ISYDGTV (reference sequence). The CDR3 runs to 18 residues. Trimming at V came to 6 bases and at J to 0 bases, leaving 16 bases not matched to a gene. DNA for the CDR3: TGTGCCTTGTGGCCAATCGACCAAGCGGATAGTAGTGATTGGATCAAGACGTTT. Amino acid sequence: CALWPIDQADSSDWIKTF.

This clone was detected only a few times. The chain uses TRGV9 and TRGJ1 or TRGJ2. The V gene's germline CDR1 is GITISATS and CDR2 ISYDGTV (reference sequence). The junction had 0 bases not matched to a gene; V was cut back by 6 bases and J by 4 bases. The CDR3 covers 10 residues. CDR3: CALWYYKKLF. The CDR3 DNA follows: TGTGCCTTGTGGTATTATAAGAAACTCTTT.

The J gene is TRGJ1 or TRGJ2, the V gene TRGV8. Looked up from germline, CDR1 is VENAVY and CDR2 is YDSYNSRV. Germline trimming cut 4 bases from V and 11 bases from J; bases unmatched to any gene: 5. This CDR3 is 10 amino acids long. The CDR3 DNA is TGTGCCACCTGGGAGCATGAGAAACTCTTT. This codes for CATWEHEKLF.

The rearrangement links TRGV4 to TRGJP1. The length of the CDR3 is 12 residues. V dropped 6 bases and J dropped 3; count of bases not matched to a gene: 1. Germline values: CDR1 EGSTGY, CDR2 YDSYTSSV. CDR3 region: CATWSTGWFKIF. The CDR3, as DNA: TGTGCCACCTGGTCCACTGGTTGGTTCAAGATATTT.

For this clone: Other nucleotide sequences in the sample specify the same CDR3. The chain employs TRGV5 and TRGJ1 or TRGJ2. The CDR3 covers 13 residues. Trimming removed 0 bases from V and 5 bases from J; junction bases left unmatched: 4. Germline CDR1 VINAFY, CDR2 YDVSNSKD. The CDR3 nucleotides are TGTGCCACCTGGGACAGGCCAGATTATAAGAAACTCTTT. Translated: CATWDRPDYKKLF.

A few counts support this clone. This rearrangement joins TRGV3 to TRGJ1 or TRGJ2. The CDR3 is 11 amino acids. Trimming cost V 0 bases and J 11 bases; bases outside gene matches: 4. Germline CDR1 reads VTNTFY; CDR2 reads YDVSTARD (reference sequence). The chain's CDR3 is CATWDRQEKLF. The CDR3 DNA sequence: TGTGCCACCTGGGACAGGCAGGAGAAACTCTTT.

A remark on this clone: A much larger clone differs by one base, so this may be a read error. The chain carries TRGV4 and TRGJP2. The germline CDR1 and CDR2 sequences are EGSTGY and YDSYTSSV. The CDR3 has 13 amino acids. Here the CDR3 reads CATRDGPFWIKTF. CDR3 nucleotides: TGTGCCACCAGGGACGGGCCTTTTTGGATCAAGACGTTT.

V gene TRGV10 combines with J gene TRGJ1 or TRGJ2. TRGV10 is an ORF; its function is uncertain. CDR3 size: 11 residues. V shed 8 bases and J 10 bases; nucleotides not matched to a gene: 9. The chain's CDR3 is CAAWDYSKKLF. CDR3 in DNA: TGTGCTGCGTGGGATTATTCAAAGAAACTCTTT.

The rearrangement uses TRGV9 and TRGJP2. The CDR3 is made up of 17 amino acids. CDR1 and CDR2 (germline): GITISATS, ISYDGTV (reference sequence). J lost 0 bases, V lost 3 bases, and 10 bases had no gene match. The CDR3 coding sequence is TGTGCCTTGTGGGAGCCGCGAAGAAATAGTAGTGATTGGATCAAGACGTTT. This codes for CALWEPRRNSSDWIKTF.

As regards this clone: Other nucleotide sequences from this sample produce the same CDR3. The rearrangement joins TRGV4 to TRGJ1 or TRGJ2. The V segment lost 4 bases and the J segment 3 bases; nucleotides outside the gene matches: 9. CDR1 is EGSTGY, CDR2 YDSYTSSV, per germline. CDR3 length: 14 residues. Here the CDR3 DNA reads TGTGCCACCTGGGACGGGCCTGTTTATTATAAGAAACTCTTT. This sequence encodes CATWDGPVYYKKLF.

The gene calls are TRGV9 and TRGJ1 or TRGJ2. V was pared by 0 bases and J by 5 bases, with 19 bases of the junction left unmatched. Germline V lookup: CDR1 GITISATS, CDR2 ISYDGTV (reference sequence). The CDR3 extends over 18 amino acids. The CDR3 DNA reads as TGTGCCTTGTGGGAGGTGCTTCCCGGCCAACCCTCTAATTATAAGAAACTCTTT. Its translation: CALWEVLPGQPSNYKKLF.

A few counts support this clone. The chain joins TRGV2 to TRGJ1 or TRGJ2. This CDR3 region has 17 residues. Trimming took 3 bases from V and 3 from J; bases not matched to a gene: 17. Germline V gene lookup returns CDR1 EGSNGY and CDR2 YDSYNSKV. CDR3 DNA sequence: TGTGCCACCTGGGACAGGCCACCGGACATATGTTATTATAAGAAACTCTTT. It specifies CATWDRPPDICYYKKLF.

This chain links TRGV10 with TRGJ1 or TRGJ2. TRGV10 is an open reading frame, and its role is uncertain. The CDR3 is made up of 13 amino acids. V shed 7 bases, J shed 3 bases, and the junction held 7 bases outside the gene matches. The CDR3: CAAWSPFYYKKLF. The CDR3 DNA sequence: TGTGCTGCGTGGTCCCCTTTTTATTATAAGAAACTCTTT.

The chain carries TRGV2 and TRGJ1 or TRGJ2. J lost 5 bases, V lost 0 bases, and 7 bases had no gene match. Germline V CDR1 and CDR2: EGSNGY, YDSYNSKV. CDR3 length: 14 residues. The CDR3: CATWDGQGNYKKLF. The DNA for the CDR3 is TGTGCCACCTGGGACGGGCAGGGGAATTATAAGAAACTCTTT.

The rearrangement uses TRGV4 and TRGJ1 or TRGJ2. CDR1 is EGSTGY and CDR2 is YDSYTSSV in the germline V gene. Trimming removed 2 bases from V and 7 bases from J; junction bases left unmatched: 8. The CDR3 sequence is 13 residues long. This chain's CDR3 is CATWDATWYKKLF. Here the CDR3 DNA reads TGTGCCACCTGGGATGCCACGTGGTATAAGAAACTCTTT.

The chain recombines TRGV8 with TRGJ1 or TRGJ2. Trimming removed 3 bases from V and 0 bases from J; junction bases left unmatched: 5. The CDR3 sequence is 14 residues long. Germline CDR1 VENAVY, CDR2 YDSYNSRV. The CDR3 DNA is TGTGCCACCTGGGATCCCACGAATTATTATAAGAAACTCTTT. As protein: CATWDPTNYYKKLF.

This sequence joins TRGV4 and TRGJ1 or TRGJ2. Germline-derived CDR1 and CDR2 are EGSTGY and YDSYTSSV. This CDR3 is built from 11 residues. V shed 0 bases, J shed 11 bases, and the junction held 4 bases outside the gene matches. Here the CDR3 DNA reads TGTGCCACCTGGGATGGGCCCGAGAAACTCTTT. The encoded protein is CATWDGPEKLF.

This clone has more than one count but fewer than ten. The sample has other DNA sequences that encode this CDR3 too. The chain employs TRGV9 and TRGJ1 or TRGJ2. The germline gives CDR1 GITISATS, CDR2 ISYDGTV (reference sequence). The CDR3 spans 13 residues. J was trimmed by 7 bases and V by 0 bases; bases with no gene match: 6. The CDR3 DNA is TGTGCCTTGTGGGAGGTGCCGGGGTATAAGAAACTCTTT. This sequence encodes CALWEVPGYKKLF.

To note about this clone: Other nucleotide sequences from this sample produce the same CDR3. This chain links TRGV4 with TRGJ1 or TRGJ2. There are 14 residues in the CDR3. Germline values: CDR1 EGSTGY, CDR2 YDSYTSSV. V lost 4 bases and J lost 3; bases outside the gene matches: 9. The CDR3 reads CATWDGRLYYKKLF. In DNA, the CDR3 is TGTGCCACCTGGGACGGGCGTCTTTATTATAAGAAACTCTTT.

For this clone: A read error may be the cause here, since a much bigger clone is one base away. The chain uses TRGV5 and TRGJP2. Germline CDR1 VINAFY, CDR2 YDVSNSKD. This CDR3 is built from 13 residues. J was trimmed by 1 base and V by 5 bases; bases with no gene match: 1. CDR3 sequence: CATWGSSDWIKTF. The CDR3, as DNA: TGTGCCACCTGGGGTAGTAGTGATTGGATCAAGACGTTT.

This clone showed up just a few times. The chain couples TRGV4 to TRGJ1 or TRGJ2. Trimming cost V 2 bases and J 2 bases; bases outside gene matches: 9. The germline gives CDR1 EGSTGY, CDR2 YDSYTSSV. The CDR3 contains 15 residues. The DNA of the CDR3 is TGTGCCACCTGGGATGTTCAGGTGGATTATTATAAGAAACTCTTT. Translation: CATWDVQVDYYKKLF.

This clone was seen a few times. The chain links TRGV5 to TRGJ1 or TRGJ2. J gave up 0 bases and V 0 bases, and 20 bases lay outside the gene matches. Germline loops: CDR1 VINAFY, CDR2 YDVSNSKD. The CDR3 covers 20 residues. DNA of the CDR3: TGTGCCACCTGGGACAGGCTGATTCGGAAATTTTGGGGGAATTATTATAAGAAACTCTTT. The encoded protein is CATWDRLIRKFWGNYYKKLF.

The chain recombines TRGV4 with TRGJP2. V dropped 4 bases and J dropped 3; count of bases not matched to a gene: 11. Germline CDR1 reads EGSTGY; CDR2 reads YDSYTSSV. CDR3 length equals 16 residues. The CDR3 is CATWDGGHGSDWIKTF. The CDR3 DNA is TGTGCCACCTGGGACGGGGGCCATGGTAGTGATTGGATCAAGACGTTT.

The V call is TRGV9, the J call TRGJP1. The V segment lost 0 bases and the J segment 0 bases; nucleotides outside the gene matches: 1. The CDR3 is 15 amino acids. In germline, CDR1 is GITISATS, CDR2 ISYDGTV (reference sequence). The CDR3, as DNA: TGTGCCTTGTGGGAGGTGAATACCACTGGTTGGTTCAAGATATTT. Its translation is CALWEVNTTGWFKIF.

The chain employs TRGV4 and TRGJ1 or TRGJ2. Germline lookup yields CDR1 EGSTGY and CDR2 YDSYTSSV. The CDR3 totals 13 residues. The J segment lost 8 bases and the V segment lost 3 bases, leaving 10 bases of the junction unmatched. The CDR3 region is CATWDLPTHKKLF. The CDR3 DNA is TGTGCCACCTGGGATTTACCAACACATAAGAAACTCTTT.

Of note for this clone: A much larger clone lies a single base off, so this may be a read error. The gene calls are TRGV2 and TRGJ1 or TRGJ2. The CDR3 extends over 13 amino acids. V shed 0 bases and J 7 bases; nucleotides not matched to a gene: 6. CDR1 is EGSNGY and CDR2 is YDSYNSKV in the germline V gene. CDR3 DNA: TGTGCCACCTGGGACGGGCTCGAGTATAAGAAACTCTTT. It codes for CATWDGLEYKKLF.

This clone has only a few counts. The chain joins TRGV4 to TRGJ1 or TRGJ2. Trimming at V came to 4 bases and at J to 7 bases, leaving 19 bases not matched to a gene. From germline, CDR1 is EGSTGY and CDR2 YDSYTSSV. The CDR3 is 16 amino acids. The CDR3 nucleotides read TGTGCCACCTGGGACGATCAGGGGAATTCTGGATATAAGAAACTCTTT. Its translation: CATWDDQGNSGYKKLF.